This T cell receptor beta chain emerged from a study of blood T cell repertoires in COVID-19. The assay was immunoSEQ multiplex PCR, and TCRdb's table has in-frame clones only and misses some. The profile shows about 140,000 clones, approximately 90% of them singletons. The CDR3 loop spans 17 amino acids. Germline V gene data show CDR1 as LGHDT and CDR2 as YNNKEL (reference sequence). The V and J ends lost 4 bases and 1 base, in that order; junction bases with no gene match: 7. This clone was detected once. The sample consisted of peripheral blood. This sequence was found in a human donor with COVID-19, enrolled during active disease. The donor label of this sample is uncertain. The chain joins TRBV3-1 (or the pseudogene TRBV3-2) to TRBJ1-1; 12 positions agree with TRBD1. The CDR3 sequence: CASSLAPGQGANTEAFF. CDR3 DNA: TGTGCCAGCAGCCTTGCACCGGGACAGGGGGCGAACACTGAAGCTTTCTTT.